Given below is one T cell receptor (beta chain) in context. Its antigen is not identified. Primers used in a second PCR of about 7 to 12 cycles were a sample-barcoded 5' primer and a J-beta primer mix. TCRdb passed the 5' RACE reads through MiXCR, listing each CDR3 protein once. The sample holds 1.5 million to 2 million distinct CDR3 sequences, roughly 49% seen once. The data are from a study of blood T cells in healthy people across ages. Study findings and constraints: The donors' CMV status was not determined, possibly confounding changes in expanded clonotypes.

Trimming took 1 base from V and 9 from J; bases not matched to a gene: 5. The V gene's germline CDR1 is DFQATT and CDR2 SNEGSKA (reference sequence). CDR3 length equals 14 residues. This chain connects TRBV20-1 to TRBJ1-6; TRBD1 aligns across 8 bases. The origin of this receptor is a woman in her 40s in good health. The sample consisted of blood. CDR3 bases: TGCAGTGCTAGAGGGACAGGGATCTTTTCACCCCTCCACTTT. This translates into CSARGTGIFSPLHF.